Listed here are 26 T cell receptor beta chains from one sample, sequenced in a study of T cell responses to AZD1222 COVID-19 vaccine. The method was immunoSEQ multiplex PCR; TCRdb's version includes in-frame clones alone and lacks a portion of them. The data contain more than 140,000 clones, more than 70% of them seen just once; the ten biggest clones take up about 3%. This specimen consisted of peripheral blood, obtained on day 0 of AZD1222 vaccination. The receptors were sampled from an adult in good health.

V and J are TRBV4-3 and TRBJ1-4, with no clear D. Trimming took 0 bases from V and 7 from J, leaving 15 bases between them. Germline-derived CDR1 and CDR2 are LGHNA and YSLEER. The CDR3 spans 16 residues. The CDR3 loop reads CASSQEPDTIGEKLFF. As DNA, the CDR3 is TGCGCCAGCAGCCAAGAGCCTGACACGATAGGTGAAAAACTGTTTTTT.

A single count supports this clone. The sample carries other DNA sequences with the same CDR3. The chain uses TRBV18 and TRBJ1-2; TRBD1 agrees at 7 bases. The length of the CDR3 is 13 residues. Germline V CDR1 and CDR2: KGHSH, LQKENI. V was pared by 3 bases and J by 3 bases, with 1 base of the junction left unmatched. This chain's CDR3 is CASSPDRDYGYTF. Written as DNA, the CDR3 is TGTGCCAGCTCACCCGACAGGGACTATGGCTACACCTTC.

The genes are TRBV9 and TRBJ2-5; D unresolved. This CDR3 has 13 amino acids. CDR1 is SGDLS, CDR2 YYNGEE, per germline. V lost 4 bases and J lost 1, with 8 bases in between. The CDR3 DNA reads TGTGCCAGCAGCCCCTGGCTCCAAGAGACCCAGTACTTC. Translation: CASSPWLQETQYF.

The CDR3 bases are TGTGCCAGCAGTTACGGGACAGGGGGCTATCAGCCCCAGCATTTT. Translation gives CASSYGTGGYQPQHF. The rearrangement links TRBV6-2 or TRBV6-3 to TRBJ1-5; 12 bases map to TRBD1. The CDR3 extends over 15 amino acids. The V segment lost 2 bases and the J segment 5 bases; nucleotides outside the gene matches: 1. Germline V gives CDR1 MNHEY, CDR2 SVGEGT.

The V and J genes are TRBV5-1 and TRBJ2-1, with TRBD2 identical over 10 bases. The germline V gene encodes CDR1 SGHRS and CDR2 YFSETQ. V shed 1 base and J 7 bases; nucleotides not matched to a gene: 5. The CDR3 is 15 amino acids. The CDR3 nucleotides read TGCGCCAGCAGCTTGTACGGGACTAGCGAAAATGAGCAGTTCTTC. Translating it yields CASSLYGTSENEQFF.

This chain uses TRBV11-3 with TRBJ1-1; D gene unclear. The CDR3 is 14 amino acids. V lost 4 bases and J lost 0, with 9 bases in between. Germline V gene data show CDR1 as SGHNT and CDR2 as YENEEA. The CDR3 loop reads CASSSGQLNTEAFF. The DNA of the CDR3 is TGTGCCAGCAGCTCCGGGCAGCTGAACACTGAAGCTTTCTTT. Using reference TRBV11-3 and TRBJ1-1 for the parts outside the CDR3, the full variable domain is EAGVVQSPRYKIIEKKQPVAFWCNPISGHNTLYWYLQNLGQGPELLIRYENEEAVDDSQLPKDRFSAERLKGVDSTLKIQPAELGDSAVYLCASSSGQLNTEAFFGQGTRLTVV.

This clone was picked up one time. The gene calls are TRBV18 and TRBJ2-5; D is ambiguous. Trimming shortened V by 4 bases and J by 2 bases, and 2 bases separated the two germline ends. The germline gives CDR1 KGHSH, CDR2 LQKENI. The CDR3 is 11 residues long. CDR3 in amino acids: CASSQQETQYF. The CDR3 region has the DNA TGTGCCAGCTCACAGCAAGAGACCCAGTACTTC.

V usage is TRBV7-6 and J usage is TRBJ2-5, with TRBD2 matching 7 bases. The CDR3 sequence is 16 residues long. CDR1 is SGHVS, CDR2 FNYEAQ, per germline. With V trimmed by 4 bases and J by 1 base, 9 bases remained unmatched. The CDR3 bases are TGTGCCAGCAGCTCGGTGGGAGCGGGGCTCCAAGAGACCCAGTACTTC. It specifies CASSSVGAGLQETQYF. The whole variable domain, filled in from reference TRBV7-6 and TRBJ2-5, reads GAGVSQSPRYKVTKRGQDVALRCDPISGHVSLYWYRQALGQGPEFLTYFNYEAQQDKSGLPNDRFSAERPEGSISTLTIQRTEQRDSAMYRCASSSVGAGLQETQYFGPGTRLLVL.

This chain uses TRBV7-9 with TRBJ1-2; D unclear. In germline, CDR1 is SEHNR, CDR2 FQNEAQ (reference sequence). V dropped 1 base and J dropped 2 bases, with 8 bases sitting between them. The CDR3 loop spans 14 amino acids. DNA for the CDR3: TGTGCCAGCAGCTTAGGGGAGGTGAACTATGGCTACACCTTC. Protein product: CASSLGEVNYGYTF.

This chain connects TRBV4-1 to TRBJ2-1; TRBD1 matches at 11 bases. From germline, CDR1 is MGHRA and CDR2 YSYEKL. The junction had 10 bases not matched to a gene; V was cut back by 1 base and J by 8 bases. This CDR3 has 17 residues. The CDR3 DNA is TGCGCCAGCAGCCAAGCGGGGGACAGGGGGATTCCCCATGAGCAGTTCTTC. The encoded protein is CASSQAGDRGIPHEQFF.

This clone has just a few counts. The V call is TRBV6-1, the J call TRBJ1-4, with 7 bases lining up with TRBD1. The CDR3 length is 15 residues. Germline lookup yields CDR1 MNHNS and CDR2 SASEGT. With V trimmed by 1 base and J by 7 bases, 6 bases remained unmatched. The CDR3 DNA is TGTGCCAGCAGTGAAGGGAGGGGGCGCTTTGAAAAACTGTTTTTT. Encoded protein: CASSEGRGRFEKLFF.

The chain is built from TRBV9 and TRBJ2-7; D is possibly TRBD2 (6 bases). This CDR3 contains 14 residues. From germline, CDR1 is SGDLS and CDR2 YYNGEE. Deletions cut 4 bases from V and 0 bases from J, with 11 bases between. CDR3 sequence (DNA): TGTGCCAGCAGCCCCTCGGGACTCTCCTACGAGCAGTACTTC. Translated: CASSPSGLSYEQYF.

V usage is TRBV10-3 and J usage is TRBJ2-5; no firm D call. V lost 2 bases and J 5 bases, leaving 6 bases between the germline ends. The CDR3 covers 12 residues. The V gene's germline CDR1 is ENHRY and CDR2 SYGVKD. CDR3 in DNA: TGTGCCATCAGTGAGGGTACTGAGACCCAGTACTTC. This codes for CAISEGTETQYF.

The rearrangement links TRBV15 to TRBJ2-2; tentatively, D is TRBD1 (6 bases). Trimming removed 0 bases from V and 2 bases from J, with 16 bases in between. CDR1 and CDR2 (germline): LNHNV, YYDKDF (reference sequence). The CDR3 extends over 18 amino acids. In DNA, the CDR3 is TGTGCCACCAGCAGAGATCTCGTAACAGGGTCAAACACCGGGGAGCTGTTTTTT. Translation gives CATSRDLVTGSNTGELFF.

The CDR3 coding sequence is TGTGCCAGTAGTAAGGGACTATCGAACACCGGGGAGCTGTTTTTT. Amino acid sequence: CASSKGLSNTGELFF. This chain connects TRBV19 to TRBJ2-2, with TRBD2 identical over 7 bases. The CDR3 sequence is 15 residues long. Germline-derived CDR1 and CDR2 are LNHDA and SQIVND (reference sequence). V lost 4 bases to trimming and J lost 0 bases; unmatched junction nucleotides: 2.

V usage is TRBV7-9 and J usage is TRBJ1-3, with D perhaps matching TRBD1 (5 bases). The CDR3 extends over 17 amino acids. The V end lost 0 bases, the J end lost 0 bases, and 12 bases lay between the germline ends. CDR1 and CDR2 from the germline V gene are SEHNR and FQNEAQ (reference sequence). The CDR3 protein is CASSLALGAYSGNTIYF. The CDR3 DNA reads as TGTGCCAGCAGCTTAGCGCTAGGGGCCTACTCTGGAAACACCATATATTTT.

The chain recombines TRBV4-3 with TRBJ1-5, with 11 nucleotides matching TRBD1. This CDR3 is 15 amino acids long. CDR1 is LGHNA, CDR2 YSLEER, per germline. The V and J ends lost 3 bases and 7 bases, in that order; junction bases with no gene match: 5. CDR3 protein: CASSHGTGGVQPQHF. Written as DNA, the CDR3 is TGCGCCAGCAGCCATGGGACAGGGGGAGTACAGCCCCAGCATTTT.

This CDR3 is CASSPETQYF. In nucleotides, the CDR3 is TGTGCCAGCAGCCCGGAGACGCAGTATTTT. The chain has TRBV27 and TRBJ2-3; D unclear. V dropped 6 bases and J dropped 9 bases, with 7 bases sitting between them. Germline V gene lookup returns CDR1 MNHEY and CDR2 SMNVEV (reference sequence). The CDR3 has 10 residues.

The chain uses TRBV10-3 and TRBJ1-1, with 8 bases matching TRBD1. Germline trimming cut 9 bases from V and 5 bases from J; bases unmatched to any gene: 11. Germline V gene data show CDR1 as ENHRY and CDR2 as SYGVKD. This CDR3 is 14 amino acids long. The CDR3, as DNA: TGTGCCATAAAGACAGGGGCCGGGAGGACTGAAGCTTTCTTT. Its protein is CAIKTGAGRTEAFF.

The chain joins TRBV28 to TRBJ1-4; no reliable D call. Germline V CDR1 and CDR2: MDHEN, SYDVKM. The CDR3 covers 11 residues. V was cut by 5 bases and J by 8 bases, with 6 bases left in between. CDR3 in amino acids: CASSDTEKLFF. The CDR3 nucleotides are TGTGCCAGCAGTGACACGGAAAAACTGTTTTTT. Filled out from reference TRBV28 and TRBJ1-4, the complete variable domain reads DVKVTQSSRYLVKRTGEKVFLECVQDMDHENMFWYRQDPGLGLRLIYFSYDVKMKEKGDIPEGYSVSREKKERFSLILESASTNQTSMYLCASSDTEKLFFGSGTQLSVL.

The J gene is TRBJ1-2, the V gene TRBV28; D ambiguous. Trimming left V 3 bases short and J 4 bases short, with 12 bases between. The CDR3 spans 14 residues. Germline V gene sequence: CDR1 MDHEN, CDR2 SYDVKM. The CDR3 nucleotides read TGTGCCAGCAGTTTTTCCGGGTTCGGCTATGGCTACACCTTC. Translation: CASSFSGFGYGYTF.

This clone was recorded a few times. This chain links TRBV2 with TRBJ1-1; possibly TRBD1 for D (5 bases). Trimming cost V 3 bases and J 2 bases, with 7 bases left between them. This CDR3 has 13 amino acids. Germline V CDR1 and CDR2: SNHLY, FYNNEI. The DNA for the CDR3 is TGTGCCAGCAGTGACGACAGAAACACTGAAGCTTTCTTT. Translated, it gives CASSDDRNTEAFF.

The V gene is TRBV27, the J gene TRBJ1-1; no clear D gene. The length of the CDR3 is 14 residues. V was clipped by 1 base and J by 1 base, with 7 bases between them. Germline CDR1 MNHEY, CDR2 SMNVEV (reference sequence). For the CDR3, the DNA is TGTGCCAGCAGTTTATATCCCGAGAACACTGAAGCTTTCTTT. Residues: CASSLYPENTEAFF.

This clone was seen repeatedly, ten times or more. The chain recombines TRBV5-4 with TRBJ1-4; D is possibly TRBD1 (6 bases). Germline CDR1 is SGHNT and CDR2 is YYREEE (reference sequence). V dropped 0 bases and J dropped 3 bases, with 12 bases sitting between them. The CDR3 is 16 amino acids. CDR3 region: CASSLDSGGPNEKLFF. The CDR3 DNA is TGTGCCAGCAGCTTGGACTCCGGGGGGCCTAATGAAAAACTGTTTTTT.

V gene TRBV7-9 combines with J gene TRBJ2-5; D assignment may be TRBD1 or TRBD2 (5 bases each). V was shortened by 5 bases and J by 5 bases, with 18 bases between the two germline ends. The CDR3 runs 15 residues. Germline V gene data show CDR1 as SEHNR and CDR2 as FQNEAQ (reference sequence). CDR3 protein: CASSPRLGVVETQYF. Written as DNA, the CDR3 is TGTGCCAGCAGCCCCCGTCTGGGGGTGGTGGAGACCCAGTACTTC.

The chain employs TRBV4-2 and TRBJ2-2; D might be TRBD2 (6 bases). CDR1 is LGHNA and CDR2 is YNFKEQ in the germline V gene. Trimming took off 6 bases at V and 1 base at J, with 15 bases between the two ends. The CDR3 is 16 amino acids. The CDR3 nucleotides are TGTGCCAGCAGGCCCGGACTACTAGGGAACACCGGGGAGCTGTTTTTT. Residues: CASRPGLLGNTGELFF.